This record looks at one T cell receptor beta chain sequence and its context. The entry originates in a study of OX40 agonist ivuxolimab in advanced cancers. In the study overall: Administration of intravenous ivuxolimab to patients occurred every 2 weeks at 0.01 to 10 mg/kg. Subjects had a mean age of roughly 60 years, with a range of 23 to 79; around 83% were male. Prior therapy, whether anti-PD-1, anti-PD-L1 or anti-CTLA-4, was allowed, and 35% to 40% had some.

Germline V CDR1 and CDR2: LNHDA, SQIVND (reference sequence). This CDR3 comprises 14 residues. V shed 8 bases and J 9 bases; nucleotides not matched to a gene: 13. Here immunoSEQ multiplex PCR was the method, and the copy in TCRdb shows in-frame clones only, minus some. The sample records 55,000 to 75,000 clones, 80% being singletons. The sequence was obtained from an adult with an advanced solid tumor such as melanoma, head and neck, liver or kidney cancer. The V and J genes are TRBV19 and TRBJ2-1, with TRBD1 matching over 7 bases. The input for sequencing was CD4+ or CD8+ T cells sorted from blood, taken in a trial of the OX40 agonist ivuxolimab. CDR3 protein: CASGERGHWGEQFF. As DNA, the CDR3 is TGTGCCAGTGGTGAAAGGGGGCATTGGGGTGAGCAGTTCTTC.